One T cell receptor (beta chain) is described in this entry. The specificity of this receptor is unknown. Within one base of it there is no much larger clone, and no base qualities were kept. The CDR3 regions of human TCRbeta chains were analyzed by immunosequencing. The published analysis was carried out like this. TCRs in the repertoires were compared against a reference library of SARS-CoV-2-specific TCRs that had been generated with the MIRA antigen-specificity platform. Breadth meant the fraction of unique TCRs that were SARS-CoV-2-associated, whereas depth meant the fraction of total T cells that were SARS-CoV-2-associated. Using the MIRA data, each spike-specific TCR was mapped to the spike region that the TCR reacts to and placed in a CD4 or CD8 class. Log10-transformed breadth and depth values were compared by one-way ANOVA with Sidak's multiple comparisons tests. TCRdb re-hosts the immuneACCESS table, in-frame sequences only. Its copies lack some clones; in the studies checked, an unresolved V gene accounts for under half of them, and the cause for the rest is not known. Clone size and V and J calls were adopted from that table, with D and trimming inferred from the DNA. Within this sample are more than 150,000 clones, with more than 80% of them counted one time only. About 6.1% of the sample is held by the ten biggest clonotypes.

These data are taken from a study of T cell responses to AZD1222 COVID-19 vaccine (dated by TCRdb to the early 2020s). As for the study more broadly: AZD1222 recipients whose second dose came at about 4 weeks and those whose second dose came at about 12 weeks were combined into one group, since spike-specific TCR depth and breadth did not differ between the two schedules. TCR sequencing covered roughly 230 trial participants: 200 to 220 given two doses of AZD1222 and 26 given two doses of MenACWY control vaccine. Trial participants were enrolled into age subgroups of 18-55, 56-69 and 70-plus years, which contained 148, 28 and 57 TCR-sequenced participants, respectively.

There are 18 amino acids in the CDR3, from cysteine to phenylalanine inclusive. Left in the record is the CDR3 DNA by itself, 54 bases read in frame from the first base. The V end gives up 0 bases and the J end 2 bases, leaving 9 bases in the junction not matched to a gene. In the germline V gene, CDR1 corresponds to LGHNA and CDR2 to YNFKEQ. The sample's time point label, decoded: baseline before first vaccination. Samples from vaccinated people were obtained from the UK trials COV001 and COV002, which included a single-blind randomized controlled phase 2/3 trial of AZD1222 (ChAdOx1 nCoV-19) in healthy adults. For TCRbeta chain sequencing, PBMC samples from trial participants were taken at day 0 and at day 28 after the second dose. What the authors observed across the whole study: Epitopes outside the regions mutated in the B.1.351 and B.1.1.7 variants were reportedly recognized by nearly half of the unique spike-specific TCRs. Participants were mostly white British, with more females than males. The authors suggested clonal diversity may have been underestimated. Vaccine-associated CD4 TCRs spanned the whole spike protein, with dominant responses in regions 160-218 and 743-854. In the small 56-69-year group, the increase in depth fell short of significance, most likely because of low power. After two AZD1222 doses, both the breadth and the depth of spike-specific TCRs were significantly higher than at day 0 and than in MenACWY recipients. Because no samples from the day 14 peak response were available, repertoires could be characterized only after the peak T cell response. Conclusions about previously exposed vaccinees are limited, since just a handful of AZD1222 recipients were seropositive for SARS-CoV-2 at baseline.

The sequence came from an adult in good health. The V and J genes are TRBV4-2 and TRBJ2-7; TRBD2 lines up with 11 middle nucleotides. The input for sequencing was peripheral blood, taken on day 0 of AZD1222 vaccination. CDR3 loop: CASSQDRSLAGGTYEQYF. At the DNA level, the sequence is TGTGCCAGCAGCCAAGATAGATCCCTAGCGGGAGGAACCTACGAGCAGTACTTC.